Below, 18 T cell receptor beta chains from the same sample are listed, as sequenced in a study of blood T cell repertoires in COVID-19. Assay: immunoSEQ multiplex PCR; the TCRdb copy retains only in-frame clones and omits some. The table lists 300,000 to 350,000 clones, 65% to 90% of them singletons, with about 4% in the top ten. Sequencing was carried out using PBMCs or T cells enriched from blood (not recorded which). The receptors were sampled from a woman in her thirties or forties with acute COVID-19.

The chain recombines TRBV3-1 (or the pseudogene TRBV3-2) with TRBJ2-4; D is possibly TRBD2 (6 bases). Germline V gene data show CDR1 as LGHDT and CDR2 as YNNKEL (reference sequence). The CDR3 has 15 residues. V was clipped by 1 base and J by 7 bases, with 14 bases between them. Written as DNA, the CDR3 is TGTGCCAGCAGCCAAGCGTTGGTCGGAGGGAACATTCAGTACTTC. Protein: CASSQALVGGNIQYF.

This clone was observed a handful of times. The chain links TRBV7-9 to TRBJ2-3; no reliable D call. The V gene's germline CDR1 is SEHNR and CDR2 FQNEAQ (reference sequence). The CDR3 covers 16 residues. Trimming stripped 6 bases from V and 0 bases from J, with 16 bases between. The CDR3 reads CASSLFPAESTDTQYF. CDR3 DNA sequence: TGTGCCAGCAGTCTATTCCCGGCGGAGAGCACAGATACGCAGTATTTT.

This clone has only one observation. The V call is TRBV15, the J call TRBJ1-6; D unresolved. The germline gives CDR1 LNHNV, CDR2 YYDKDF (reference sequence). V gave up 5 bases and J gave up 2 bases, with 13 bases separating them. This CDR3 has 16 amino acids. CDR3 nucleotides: TGTGCCACCAGCGACTCTCAATCTGCCTATAATTCACCCCTCCACTTT. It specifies CATSDSQSAYNSPLHF.

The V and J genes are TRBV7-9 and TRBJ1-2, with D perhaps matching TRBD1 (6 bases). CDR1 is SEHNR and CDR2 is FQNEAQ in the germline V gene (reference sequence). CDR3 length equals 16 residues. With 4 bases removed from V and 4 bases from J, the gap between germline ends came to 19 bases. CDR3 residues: CASSSMTGRYLYGYTF. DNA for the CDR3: TGTGCCAGCAGCTCGATGACAGGACGCTACCTCTATGGCTACACCTTC.

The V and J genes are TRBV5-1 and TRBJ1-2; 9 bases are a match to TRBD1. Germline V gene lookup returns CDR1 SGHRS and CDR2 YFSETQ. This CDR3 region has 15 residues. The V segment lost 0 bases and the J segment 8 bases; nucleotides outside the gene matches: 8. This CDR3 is CASSLAFGTGLGYTF. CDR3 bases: TGCGCCAGCAGCTTGGCCTTTGGGACAGGGTTAGGCTACACCTTC. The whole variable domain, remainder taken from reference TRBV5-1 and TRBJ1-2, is KAGVTQTPRYLIKTRGQQVTLSCSPISGHRSVSWYQQTPGQGLQFLFEYFSETQRNKGNFPGRFSGRQFSNSRSEMNVSTLELGDSALYLCASSLAFGTGLGYTFGSGTRLTVV.

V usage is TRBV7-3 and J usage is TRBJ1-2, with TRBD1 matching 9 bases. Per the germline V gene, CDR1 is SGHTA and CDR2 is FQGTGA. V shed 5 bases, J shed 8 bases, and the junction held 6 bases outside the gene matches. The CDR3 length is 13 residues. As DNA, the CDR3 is TGTGCCAGCAGCGAACAGGGGGCTCACGGCTACACCTTC. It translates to CASSEQGAHGYTF.

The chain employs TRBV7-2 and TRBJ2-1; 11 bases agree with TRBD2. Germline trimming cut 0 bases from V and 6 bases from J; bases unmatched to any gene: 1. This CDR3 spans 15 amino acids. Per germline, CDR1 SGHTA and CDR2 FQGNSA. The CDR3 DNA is TGTGCCAGCAGCTTAGCTAGCGGGAGGGTCAATGAGCAGTTCTTC. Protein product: CASSLASGRVNEQFF.

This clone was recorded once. The CDR3 DNA reads as TGCGCCAGCAGCTTGGAACCGGGTGCGGAGCAGTTCTTC. Translated, it gives CASSLEPGAEQFF. This sequence joins TRBV5-1 and TRBJ2-1; no clear D. This CDR3 region has 13 residues. V lost 0 bases, J lost 10 bases, and 11 bases lay in between. Germline CDR1 and CDR2: SGHRS and YFSETQ.

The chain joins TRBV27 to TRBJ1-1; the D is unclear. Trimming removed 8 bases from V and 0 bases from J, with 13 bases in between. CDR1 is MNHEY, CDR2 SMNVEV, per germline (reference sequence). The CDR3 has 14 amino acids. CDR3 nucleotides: TGTGCCAGCTGGCGAGGTTTCATGAACACTGAAGCTTTCTTT. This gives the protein CASWRGFMNTEAFF.

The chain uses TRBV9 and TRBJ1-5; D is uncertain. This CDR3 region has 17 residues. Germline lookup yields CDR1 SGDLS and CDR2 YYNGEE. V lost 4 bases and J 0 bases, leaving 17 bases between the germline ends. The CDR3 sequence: CASSPSGETYSNQPQHF. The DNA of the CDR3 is TGTGCCAGCAGCCCGAGCGGGGAAACTTATAGCAATCAGCCCCAGCATTTT.

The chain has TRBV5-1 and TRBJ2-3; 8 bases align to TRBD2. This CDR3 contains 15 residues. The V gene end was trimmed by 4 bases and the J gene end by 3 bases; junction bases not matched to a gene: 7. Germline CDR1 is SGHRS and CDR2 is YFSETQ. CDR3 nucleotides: TGCGCCAGCAGCAGGATAGCGGGACGTACAGATACGCAGTATTTT. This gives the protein CASSRIAGRTDTQYF.

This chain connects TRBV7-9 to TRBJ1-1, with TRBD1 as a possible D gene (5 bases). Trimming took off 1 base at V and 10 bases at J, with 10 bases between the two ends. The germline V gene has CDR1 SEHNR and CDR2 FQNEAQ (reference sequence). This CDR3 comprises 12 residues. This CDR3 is CASSLEGQGAFF. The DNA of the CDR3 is TGTGCCAGCAGCTTAGAGGGCCAGGGAGCTTTCTTT.

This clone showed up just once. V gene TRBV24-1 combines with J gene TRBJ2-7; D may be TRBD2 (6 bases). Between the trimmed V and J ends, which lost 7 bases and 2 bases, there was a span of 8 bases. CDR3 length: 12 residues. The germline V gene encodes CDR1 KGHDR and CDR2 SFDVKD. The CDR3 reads CATRRGTYEQYF. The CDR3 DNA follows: TGTGCCACCAGACGGGGGACCTACGAGCAGTACTTC.

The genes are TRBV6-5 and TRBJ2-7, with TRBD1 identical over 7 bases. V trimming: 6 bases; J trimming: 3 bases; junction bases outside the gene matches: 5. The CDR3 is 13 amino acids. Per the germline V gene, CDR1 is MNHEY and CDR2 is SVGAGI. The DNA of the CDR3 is TGTGCCAGCAGGGCAGGGGGAAGCTACGAGCAGTACTTC. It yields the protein CASRAGGSYEQYF.

In nucleotides, the CDR3 is TGTGCCACCAGTGATCCAGGGACTAGCGGGAGTGGGTATGCAGATACGCAGTATTTT. Protein: CATSDPGTSGSGYADTQYF. This chain uses TRBV24-1 with TRBJ2-3, with 14 bases that match TRBD2. Per germline, CDR1 KGHDR and CDR2 SFDVKD. The V gene end was trimmed by 3 bases and the J gene end by 4 bases; junction bases not matched to a gene: 11. CDR3 length equals 19 residues.

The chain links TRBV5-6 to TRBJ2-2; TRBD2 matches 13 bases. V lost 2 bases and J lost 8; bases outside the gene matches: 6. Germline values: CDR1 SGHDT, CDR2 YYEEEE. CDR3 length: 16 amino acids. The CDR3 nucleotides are TGTGCCAGCAGCTTTGGGACTAGCGGGATCTCTGGGGAGCTGTTTTTT. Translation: CASSFGTSGISGELFF. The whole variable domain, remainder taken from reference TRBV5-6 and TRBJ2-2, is DAGVTQSPTHLIKTRGQQVTLRCSPKSGHDTVSWYQQALGQGPQFIFQYYEEEERQRGNFPDRFSGHQFPNYSSELNVNALLLGDSALYLCASSFGTSGISGELFFGEGSRLTVL.

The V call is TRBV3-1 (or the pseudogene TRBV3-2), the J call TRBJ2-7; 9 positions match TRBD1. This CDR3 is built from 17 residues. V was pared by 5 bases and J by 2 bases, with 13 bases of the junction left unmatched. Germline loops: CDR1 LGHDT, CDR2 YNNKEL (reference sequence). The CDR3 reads CASSDLTQGAITYEQYF. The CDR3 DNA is TGTGCCAGCAGCGATCTGACACAGGGGGCGATCACCTACGAGCAGTACTTC.

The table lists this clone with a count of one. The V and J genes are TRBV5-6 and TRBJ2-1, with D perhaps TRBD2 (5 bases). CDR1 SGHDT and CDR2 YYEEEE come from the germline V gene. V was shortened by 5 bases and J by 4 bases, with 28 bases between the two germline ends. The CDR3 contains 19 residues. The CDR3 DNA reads TGTGCCAGCAGGGCGAGAGGTTTGGGAGCCCTGAGGGTATACAATGAGCAGTTCTTC. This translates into CASRARGLGALRVYNEQFF.